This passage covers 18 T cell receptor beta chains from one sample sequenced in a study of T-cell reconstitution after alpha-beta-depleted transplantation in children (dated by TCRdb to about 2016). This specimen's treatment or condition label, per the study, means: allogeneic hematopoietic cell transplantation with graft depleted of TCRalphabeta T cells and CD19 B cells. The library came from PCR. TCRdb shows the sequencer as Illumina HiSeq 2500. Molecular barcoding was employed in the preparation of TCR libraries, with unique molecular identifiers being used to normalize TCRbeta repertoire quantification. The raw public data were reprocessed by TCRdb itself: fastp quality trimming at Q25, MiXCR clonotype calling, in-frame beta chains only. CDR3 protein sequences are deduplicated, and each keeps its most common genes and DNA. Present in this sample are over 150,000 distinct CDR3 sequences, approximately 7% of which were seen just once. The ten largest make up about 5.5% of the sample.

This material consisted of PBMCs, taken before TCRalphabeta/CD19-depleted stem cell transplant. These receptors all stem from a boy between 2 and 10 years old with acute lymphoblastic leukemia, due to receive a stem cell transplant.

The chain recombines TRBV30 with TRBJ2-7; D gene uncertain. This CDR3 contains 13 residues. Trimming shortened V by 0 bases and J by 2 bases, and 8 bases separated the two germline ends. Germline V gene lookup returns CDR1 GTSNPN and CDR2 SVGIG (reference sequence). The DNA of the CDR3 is TGTGCCTGGAGTGTGTCGATTGCCTACGAGCAGTACTTC. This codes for CAWSVSIAYEQYF.

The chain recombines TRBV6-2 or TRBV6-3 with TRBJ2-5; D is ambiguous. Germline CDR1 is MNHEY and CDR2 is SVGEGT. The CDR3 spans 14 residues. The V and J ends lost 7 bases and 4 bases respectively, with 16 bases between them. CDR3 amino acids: CASTLPGTAETQYF. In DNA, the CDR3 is TGTGCCAGCACCCTTCCAGGAACAGCAGAGACCCAGTACTTC.

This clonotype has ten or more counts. CDR3 DNA: TGTGCCAGCAGCCGTTCCGACCGGTACGTAGCTAACTATGGCTACACCTTC. This encodes CASSRSDRYVANYGYTF. The chain links TRBV13 to TRBJ1-2; D remains unclear. Per the germline V gene, CDR1 is PRHDT and CDR2 is FYEKMQ (reference sequence). Trimming stripped 5 bases from V and 0 bases from J, with 19 bases between. The CDR3 has 17 amino acids.

DNA of the CDR3: TGTGCCAGGGGCCCTGGGGTGGCCGGGGAGCTGTTTTTT. Its protein is CARGPGVAGELFF. This chain uses TRBV5-5 with TRBJ2-2; D gene uncertain. Germline values: CDR1 SGHKS, CDR2 YYEKEE (reference sequence). V was shortened by 8 bases and J by 6 bases, with 14 bases between the two germline ends. The CDR3 runs 13 residues.

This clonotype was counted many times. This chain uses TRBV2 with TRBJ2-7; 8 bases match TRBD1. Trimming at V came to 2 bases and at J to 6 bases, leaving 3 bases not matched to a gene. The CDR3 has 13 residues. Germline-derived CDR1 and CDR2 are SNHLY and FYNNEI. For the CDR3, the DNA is TGTGCCAGCAGTGAATTCAGGGGGCGCGAGCAGTACTTC. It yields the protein CASSEFRGREQYF.

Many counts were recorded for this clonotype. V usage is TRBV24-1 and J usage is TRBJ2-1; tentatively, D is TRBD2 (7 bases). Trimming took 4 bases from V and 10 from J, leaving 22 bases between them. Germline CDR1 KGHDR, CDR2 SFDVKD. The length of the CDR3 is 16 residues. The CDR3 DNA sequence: TGTGCCACCAGTGACGGAAAGAGGGGGGGTTTGATGGAGCAGTTCTTC. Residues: CATSDGKRGGLMEQFF.

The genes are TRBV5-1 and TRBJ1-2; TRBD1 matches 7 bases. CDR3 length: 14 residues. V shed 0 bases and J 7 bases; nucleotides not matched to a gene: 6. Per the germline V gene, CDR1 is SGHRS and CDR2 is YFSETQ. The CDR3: CASSLGQGAVGYTF. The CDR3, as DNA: TGCGCCAGCAGCTTGGGACAGGGTGCGGTTGGCTACACCTTC.

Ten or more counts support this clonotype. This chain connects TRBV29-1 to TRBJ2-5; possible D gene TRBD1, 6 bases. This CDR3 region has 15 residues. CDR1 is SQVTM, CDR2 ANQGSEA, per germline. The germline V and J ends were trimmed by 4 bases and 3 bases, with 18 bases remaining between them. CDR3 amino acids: CSVGDPRGVKETQYF. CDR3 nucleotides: TGCAGCGTTGGAGACCCCAGGGGAGTAAAAGAGACCCAGTACTTC.

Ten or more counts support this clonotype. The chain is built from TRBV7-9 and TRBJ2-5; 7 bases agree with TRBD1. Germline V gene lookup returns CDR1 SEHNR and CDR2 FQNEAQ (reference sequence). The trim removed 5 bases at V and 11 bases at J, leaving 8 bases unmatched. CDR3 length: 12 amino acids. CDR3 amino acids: CASSKLQGPQYF. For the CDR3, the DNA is TGTGCCAGCAGCAAGCTACAGGGGCCACAGTACTTC.

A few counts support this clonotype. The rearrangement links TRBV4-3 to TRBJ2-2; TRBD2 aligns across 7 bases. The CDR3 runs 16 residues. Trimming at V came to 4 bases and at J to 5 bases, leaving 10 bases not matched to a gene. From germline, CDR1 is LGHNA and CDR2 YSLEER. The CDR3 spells CASSLGRGLRTGELFF. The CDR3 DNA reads TGCGCCAGCAGCCTGGGGAGGGGTCTACGAACCGGGGAGCTGTTTTTT.

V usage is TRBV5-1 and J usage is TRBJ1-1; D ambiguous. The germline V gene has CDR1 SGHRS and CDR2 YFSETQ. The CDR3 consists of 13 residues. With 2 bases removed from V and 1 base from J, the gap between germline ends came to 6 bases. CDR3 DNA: TGCGCCAGCAGCTTCCAGACGAACACTGAAGCTTTCTTT. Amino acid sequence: CASSFQTNTEAFF.

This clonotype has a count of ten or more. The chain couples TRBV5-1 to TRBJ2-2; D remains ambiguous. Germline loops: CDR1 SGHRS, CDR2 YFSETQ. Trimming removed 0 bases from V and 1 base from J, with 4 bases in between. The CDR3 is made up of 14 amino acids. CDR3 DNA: TGCGCCAGCAGCTTGGATCTGAACACCGGGGAGCTGTTTTTT. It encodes CASSLDLNTGELFF.

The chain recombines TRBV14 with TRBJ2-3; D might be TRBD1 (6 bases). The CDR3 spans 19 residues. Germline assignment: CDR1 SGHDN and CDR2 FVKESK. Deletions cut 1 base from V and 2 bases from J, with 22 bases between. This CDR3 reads CASSQGTGSWDWATDTQYF. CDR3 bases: TGTGCCAGCAGCCAAGGAACAGGGAGTTGGGATTGGGCCACAGATACGCAGTATTTT.

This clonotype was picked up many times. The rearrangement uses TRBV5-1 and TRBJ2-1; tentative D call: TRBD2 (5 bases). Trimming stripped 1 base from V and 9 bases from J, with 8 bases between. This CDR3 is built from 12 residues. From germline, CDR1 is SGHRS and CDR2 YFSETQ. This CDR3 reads CASSLSGSEQFF. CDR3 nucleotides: TGCGCCAGCAGCTTGTCGGGGAGTGAGCAGTTCTTC.

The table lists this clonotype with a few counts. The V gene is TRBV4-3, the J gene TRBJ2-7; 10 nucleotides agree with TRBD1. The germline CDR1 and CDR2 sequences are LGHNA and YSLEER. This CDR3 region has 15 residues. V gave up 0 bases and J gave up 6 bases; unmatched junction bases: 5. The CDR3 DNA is TGCGCCAGCAGCCAAGATCTGACAGGGGGCGCCGAGCAGTACTTC. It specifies CASSQDLTGGAEQYF.

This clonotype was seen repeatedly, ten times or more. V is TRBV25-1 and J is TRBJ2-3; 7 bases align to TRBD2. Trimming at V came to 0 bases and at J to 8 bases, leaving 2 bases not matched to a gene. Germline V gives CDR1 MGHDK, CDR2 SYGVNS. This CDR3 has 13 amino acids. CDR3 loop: CASSEYAGVTQYF. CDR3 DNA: TGTGCCAGCAGTGAATACGCGGGGGTTACGCAGTATTTT.

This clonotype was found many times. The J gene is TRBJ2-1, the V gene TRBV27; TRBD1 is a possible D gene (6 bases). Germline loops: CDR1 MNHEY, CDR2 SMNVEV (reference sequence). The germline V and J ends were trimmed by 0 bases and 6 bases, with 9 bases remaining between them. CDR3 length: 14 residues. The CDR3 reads CASSLSRGFNEQFF. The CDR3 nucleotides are TGTGCCAGCAGTTTATCCAGGGGATTCAATGAGCAGTTCTTC.

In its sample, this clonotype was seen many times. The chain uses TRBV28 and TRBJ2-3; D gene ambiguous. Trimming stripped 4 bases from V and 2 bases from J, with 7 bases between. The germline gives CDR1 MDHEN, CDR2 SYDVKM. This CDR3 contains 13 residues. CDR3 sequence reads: CASSSPITDTQYF. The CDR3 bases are TGTGCCAGCAGTTCCCCTATCACAGATACGCAGTATTTT. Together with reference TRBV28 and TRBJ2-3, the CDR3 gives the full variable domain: DVKVTQSSRYLVKRTGEKVFLECVQDMDHENMFWYRQDPGLGLRLIYFSYDVKMKEKGDIPEGYSVSREKKERFSLILESASTNQTSMYLCASSSPITDTQYFGPGTRLTVL.